This entry concerns a single TCR beta chain. Each CDR3 protein is one row after TCRdb ran MiXCR on the 5' RACE reads. Of 430,000 or so distinct CDR3 sequences in the sample, roughly a quarter were seen once. The data were taken from a study of identical twins. V was cut by 4 bases and J by 5 bases, with 14 bases left in between. The CDR3 has 14 residues. Germline V gene sequence: CDR1 LGHDT, CDR2 YNNKEL (reference sequence). Another study also made use of these data, one on T cells expressing NK-cell markers. That work adds: There were a handful of donors in whom these clonotypes also led the CD3+CD56-NKG2C+ fraction.

The sample consisted of CD4+ T cells sorted from blood. The sequence was obtained from a woman aged 18-30 years in good health. The chain joins TRBV3-1 to TRBJ1-1, with D possibly TRBD1 on 5 matching bases. CDR3 sequence reads: CASSPWGGSTEAFF. CDR3 sequence (DNA): TGTGCCAGCAGCCCATGGGGCGGGAGTACTGAAGCTTTCTTT. The full variable domain, rest sourced from reference TRBV3-1 and TRBJ1-1, is DTAVSQTPKYLVTQMGNDKSIKCEQNLGHDTMYWYKQDSKKFLKIMFSYNNKELIINETVPNRFSPKSPDKAHLNLHINSLELGDSAVYFCASSPWGGSTEAFFGQGTRLTVV.